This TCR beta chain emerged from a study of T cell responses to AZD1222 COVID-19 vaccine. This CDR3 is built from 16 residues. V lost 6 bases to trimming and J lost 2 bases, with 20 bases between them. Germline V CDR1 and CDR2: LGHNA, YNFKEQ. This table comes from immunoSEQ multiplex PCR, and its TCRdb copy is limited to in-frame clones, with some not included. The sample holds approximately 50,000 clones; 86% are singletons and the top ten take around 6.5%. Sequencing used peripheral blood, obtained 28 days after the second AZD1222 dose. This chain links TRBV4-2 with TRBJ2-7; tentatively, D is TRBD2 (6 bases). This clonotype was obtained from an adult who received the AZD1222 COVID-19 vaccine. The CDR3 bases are TGTGCCAGCAGTCCTGTCGGTGGGGGGACCGCCTACGAGCAGTACTTC. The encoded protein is CASSPVGGGTAYEQYF.